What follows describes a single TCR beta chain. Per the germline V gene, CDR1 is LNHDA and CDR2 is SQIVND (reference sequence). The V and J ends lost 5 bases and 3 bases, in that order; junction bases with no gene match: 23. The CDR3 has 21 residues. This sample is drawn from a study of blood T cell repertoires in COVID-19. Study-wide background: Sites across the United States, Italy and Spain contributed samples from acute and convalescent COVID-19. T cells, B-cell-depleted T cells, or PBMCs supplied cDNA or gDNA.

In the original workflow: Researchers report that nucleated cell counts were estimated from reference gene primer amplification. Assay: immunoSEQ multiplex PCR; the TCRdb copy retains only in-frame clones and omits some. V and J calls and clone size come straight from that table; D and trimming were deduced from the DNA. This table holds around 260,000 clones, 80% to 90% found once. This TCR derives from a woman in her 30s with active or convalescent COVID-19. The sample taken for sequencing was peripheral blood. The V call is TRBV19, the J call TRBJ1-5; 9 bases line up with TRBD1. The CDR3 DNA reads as TGTGCCAGTAGTCGCAATCCTCCGGGACAGGGAGGCAGCGCTTACAATCAGCCCCAGCATTTT. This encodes CASSRNPPGQGGSAYNQPQHF.